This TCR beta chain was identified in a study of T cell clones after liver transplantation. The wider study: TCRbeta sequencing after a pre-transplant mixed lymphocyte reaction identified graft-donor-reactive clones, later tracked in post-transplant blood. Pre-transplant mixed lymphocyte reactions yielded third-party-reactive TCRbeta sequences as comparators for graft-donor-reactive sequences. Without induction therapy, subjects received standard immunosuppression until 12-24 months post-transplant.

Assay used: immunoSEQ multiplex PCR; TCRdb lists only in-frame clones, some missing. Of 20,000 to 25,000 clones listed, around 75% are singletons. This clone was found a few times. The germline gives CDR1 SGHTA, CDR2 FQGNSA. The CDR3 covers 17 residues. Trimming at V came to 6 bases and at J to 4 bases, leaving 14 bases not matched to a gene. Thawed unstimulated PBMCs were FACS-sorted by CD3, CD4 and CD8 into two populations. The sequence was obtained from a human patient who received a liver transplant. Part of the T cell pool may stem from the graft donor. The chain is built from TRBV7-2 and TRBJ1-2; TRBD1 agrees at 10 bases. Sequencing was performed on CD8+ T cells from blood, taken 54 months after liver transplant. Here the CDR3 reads CASRHRDRGSWAYGYTF. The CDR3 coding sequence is TGTGCCAGCAGGCACCGGGACAGGGGTAGTTGGGCCTATGGCTACACCTTC.